The clone carrying this T cell receptor (beta chain) occurred a few times. The antigen remains unidentified. The sample comes from a study of vaccination and CD4 T cells after COVID-19. CD4+ T cells that had been cultured provided DNA sequenced with the Oncomine TCR Beta short-read assay. From cultured CD4+ T cells, genomic DNA was extracted. TCRdb itself ran the PCR reads through MiXCR, one entry per CDR3 protein. The table has roughly 15,000 distinct CDR3 sequences, over 40% seen once. Treatment described: roughly 10-day PBMC culture with coronavirus spike peptide pools or control peptides (ViraFEST assay). The V gene lost 5 bases and the J gene lost 0 bases, with 8 bases spanning the gap. The CDR3 sequence is 14 residues long. Germline-derived CDR1 and CDR2 are SEHNR and FQNEAQ (reference sequence). General study points: In convalescent patients, a median approximately 86% of reactive clones appeared only post-vaccination.

The specimen was CD4+ T cells from blood, cultured in vitro, collected before SARS-CoV-2 vaccination. The chain has TRBV7-9 and TRBJ1-3; no clear D. The receptor's source is a human donor who received a COVID-19 vaccine. CDR3 DNA: TGTGCCAGCAGCCCCGCGCCCTCTGGAAACACCATATATTTT. Encoded protein: CASSPAPSGNTIYF.